A single sample is the source of the 30 T cell receptor beta chains below, sequenced in a study of glioma-infiltrating T cells after dendritic cell vaccination. Repertoires were generated with immunoSEQ multiplex PCR, while TCRdb's copy carries only in-frame clones and drops some. The sample records 85,000 to 95,000 clones, 85% to 90% being singletons. This sample comprised blood, obtained before dendritic cell vaccination. The receptor source for this set is a human donor with glioblastoma.

This chain links TRBV6-1 with TRBJ2-3; 7 bases are a match to TRBD1. After removal of 6 bases from V and 14 bases from J, the junction contained 14 bases not matched to a gene. The CDR3 loop spans 13 amino acids. Germline V CDR1 and CDR2: MNHNS, SASEGT. This CDR3 is CASSRDSPDAGYF. In DNA, the CDR3 is TGTGCCAGCAGCAGGGACAGCCCCGACGCCGGGTATTTT.

V usage is TRBV6-5 and J usage is TRBJ2-1; 8 nucleotides agree with TRBD1. The ends lost 6 bases at V and 3 bases at J; junction bases unmatched: 7. This CDR3 is 15 amino acids long. CDR1 and CDR2 (germline): MNHEY, SVGAGI. The CDR3 DNA reads as TGTGCCAGCAGACCGGGGACAGGATACTACAATGAGCAGTTCTTC. Amino acid sequence: CASRPGTGYYNEQFF.

The CDR3 region has the DNA TGTGCCAGCAGCTTGGTTCCAGGGGACGTGGAAGAGACCCAGTACTTC. The encoded protein is CASSLVPGDVEETQYF. The chain recombines TRBV5-4 with TRBJ2-5, with a weak D call TRBD1 (6 bases). The CDR3 extends over 16 amino acids. Germline V CDR1 and CDR2: SGHNT, YYREEE (reference sequence). V was trimmed by 0 bases and J by 3 bases, leaving 15 bases between them.

The chain links TRBV6-1 to TRBJ2-7; 12 bases are shared with TRBD2. V lost 4 bases to trimming and J lost 3 bases; unmatched junction nucleotides: 7. The CDR3 length is 16 residues. CDR1 is MNHNS and CDR2 is SASEGT in the germline V gene. DNA of the CDR3: TGTGCCAGCAGTGCTCATCTAGCGGGAGGGAACTACGAGCAGTACTTC. Its protein product is CASSAHLAGGNYEQYF.

The V call is TRBV27, the J call TRBJ2-7, with 11 bases lining up with TRBD2. Per the germline V gene, CDR1 is MNHEY and CDR2 is SMNVEV (reference sequence). J gave up 2 bases and V 2 bases, and 11 bases lay outside the gene matches. The CDR3 contains 18 residues. The CDR3: CASSLETGTSGAPYEQYF. The DNA for the CDR3 is TGTGCCAGCAGTTTAGAGACTGGGACTAGCGGAGCTCCCTACGAGCAGTACTTC.

The genes are TRBV14 and TRBJ2-3; D not resolved. This CDR3 region has 16 residues. Deletions cut 1 base from V and 1 base from J, with 12 bases between. The V gene's germline CDR1 is SGHDN and CDR2 FVKESK. In DNA, the CDR3 is TGTGCCAGCAGCCAAGGATTTCGACTGGGCACAGATACGCAGTATTTT. Its protein product is CASSQGFRLGTDTQYF.

The V and J genes are TRBV11-3 and TRBJ2-1, with a tentative D call TRBD1 (8 bases). The germline V gene encodes CDR1 SGHNT and CDR2 YENEEA. The length of the CDR3 is 14 residues. V was trimmed by 1 base and J by 8 bases, leaving 12 bases between them. The CDR3 bases are TGTGCCAGCAGCTTAGGACAGGGGAGGGATGAGCAGTTCTTC. This encodes CASSLGQGRDEQFF.

This clone showed up just once. V gene TRBV7-2 combines with J gene TRBJ2-3; 8 bases fit TRBD1. Trimming removed 4 bases from V and 1 base from J; junction bases left unmatched: 7. Germline loops: CDR1 SGHTA, CDR2 FQGNSA. CDR3 length: 16 residues. The CDR3 loop reads CASSSQGAIRTDTQYF. CDR3 sequence (DNA): TGTGCCAGCAGCTCCCAGGGGGCCATCCGCACAGATACGCAGTATTTT.

The count of this clone is one. V usage is TRBV11-3 and J usage is TRBJ2-5, with 9 bases lining up with TRBD2. Germline V lookup: CDR1 SGHNT, CDR2 YENEEA. The trim removed 0 bases at V and 3 bases at J, leaving 2 bases unmatched. The CDR3 contains 15 residues. The DNA for the CDR3 is TGTGCCAGCAGCTTAGATGGCGGGGGGGAAGAGACCCAGTACTTC. It encodes CASSLDGGGEETQYF.

The rearrangement links TRBV5-1 to TRBJ2-3; no definite D call. The germline gives CDR1 SGHRS, CDR2 YFSETQ. V was clipped by 4 bases and J by 0 bases, with 6 bases between them. The length of the CDR3 is 13 residues. CDR3 bases: TGCGCCAGCAGCGTAGAAAGCACAGATACGCAGTATTTT. This translates into CASSVESTDTQYF. The entire variable domain, with the rest obtained from reference TRBV5-1 and TRBJ2-3, is as follows: KAGVTQTPRYLIKTRGQQVTLSCSPISGHRSVSWYQQTPGQGLQFLFEYFSETQRNKGNFPGRFSGRQFSNSRSEMNVSTLELGDSALYLCASSVESTDTQYFGPGTRLTVL.

The chain recombines TRBV15 with TRBJ2-2; possible D gene TRBD1, 5 bases. Trimming shortened V by 3 bases and J by 3 bases, and 26 bases separated the two germline ends. The CDR3 covers 20 residues. Germline V gene sequence: CDR1 LNHNV, CDR2 YYDKDF (reference sequence). The chain's CDR3 is CATSRNQGELDWWYTGELFF. The CDR3 bases are TGTGCCACCAGCAGGAACCAAGGGGAACTGGATTGGTGGTACACCGGGGAGCTGTTTTTT.

The rearrangement uses TRBV25-1 and TRBJ1-2, with D unresolved. The CDR3 extends over 12 amino acids. Germline CDR1 reads MGHDK; CDR2 reads SYGVNS. With 1 base removed from V and 2 bases from J, the gap between germline ends came to 2 bases. CDR3 in DNA: TGTGCCAGCAGTGAATTAAACTATGGCTACACCTTC. It yields the protein CASSELNYGYTF.

V is TRBV5-4 and J is TRBJ2-7, with D perhaps TRBD1 (6 bases). Germline CDR1 SGHNT, CDR2 YYREEE (reference sequence). The CDR3 loop spans 14 amino acids. Trimming took 2 bases from V and 6 from J, leaving 15 bases between them. The CDR3 DNA is TGTGCCAGCAGCTTTCCGGGACATTGGGGCGAGCAGTACTTC. As protein: CASSFPGHWGEQYF.

This clone came up a few times. The V call is TRBV7-9, the J call TRBJ1-5, with D possibly matching TRBD1 (5 bases). This CDR3 comprises 19 residues. Trimming removed 4 bases from V and 2 bases from J, with 24 bases in between. Germline lookup yields CDR1 SEHNR and CDR2 FQNEAQ (reference sequence). CDR3 coding DNA: TGTGCCAGCAGCTCTTTACCCGACTTGGCAGGGCGAGGCAATCAGCCCCAGCATTTT. Protein: CASSSLPDLAGRGNQPQHF.

The rearrangement links TRBV5-6 to TRBJ2-5; no reliable D call. Germline V CDR1 and CDR2: SGHDT, YYEEEE. The CDR3 covers 14 residues. Trimming stripped 4 bases from V and 0 bases from J, with 10 bases between. The CDR3 reads CASSLTTYQETQYF. The CDR3 nucleotides are TGTGCCAGCAGCCTCACTACGTACCAAGAGACCCAGTACTTC.

In this sample, this clone turned up a few times. This chain connects TRBV9 to TRBJ2-5; 8 nucleotides line up with TRBD1. This CDR3 comprises 14 residues. J lost 5 bases, V lost 1 base, and 4 bases had no gene match. Germline CDR1 SGDLS, CDR2 YYNGEE. This CDR3 is CASSVQGADETQYF. The CDR3 DNA sequence: TGTGCCAGCAGCGTACAGGGGGCGGATGAGACCCAGTACTTC.

This chain connects TRBV2 to TRBJ2-1, with 9 bases that match TRBD2. V was clipped by 6 bases and J by 6 bases; unmatched bases: 6. This CDR3 region has 14 residues. Looked up from germline, CDR1 is SNHLY and CDR2 is FYNNEI. The CDR3 sequence: CASRAGGPGNEQFF. CDR3 nucleotides: TGTGCCAGCAGGGCGGGGGGGCCGGGCAATGAGCAGTTCTTC.

The J gene is TRBJ2-2, the V gene TRBV9; 12 bases are a match to TRBD2. The CDR3 extends over 15 amino acids. The V segment lost 2 bases and the J segment 4 bases; nucleotides outside the gene matches: 0. CDR1 is SGDLS and CDR2 is YYNGEE in the germline V gene. Here the CDR3 reads CASSVTSGGTGELFF. CDR3 bases: TGTGCCAGCAGCGTGACTAGCGGGGGCACCGGGGAGCTGTTTTTT.

The rearrangement uses TRBV7-2 and TRBJ2-7; TRBD2 aligns across 12 bases. CDR1 SGHTA and CDR2 FQGNSA come from the germline V gene. This CDR3 region has 15 residues. The J segment lost 2 bases and the V segment lost 6 bases, leaving 5 bases of the junction unmatched. The CDR3 sequence is CASSYLAGGPYEQYF. CDR3 nucleotides: TGTGCCAGCAGTTATCTAGCGGGAGGGCCCTACGAGCAGTACTTC.

This CDR3 reads CASSVTGYGYTF. CDR3 in DNA: TGTGCCAGTAGTGTGACAGGCTATGGCTACACCTTC. The chain carries TRBV19 and TRBJ1-2; tentatively, D is TRBD1 (6 bases). Germline CDR1 LNHDA, CDR2 SQIVND (reference sequence). Deletions cut 5 bases from V and 4 bases from J, with 8 bases between. The CDR3 sequence is 12 residues long.

J is TRBJ2-7 and V is TRBV6-5; 7 positions agree with TRBD1. This CDR3 contains 16 residues. Germline trimming cut 1 base from V and 0 bases from J; bases unmatched to any gene: 6. CDR1 MNHEY and CDR2 SVGAGI come from the germline V gene. The CDR3 sequence is CASSYFGTDYSYEQYF. For the CDR3, the DNA is TGTGCCAGCAGTTACTTTGGGACAGACTACTCCTACGAGCAGTACTTC.

This chain uses TRBV5-6 with TRBJ2-7, with D unclear. Germline CDR1 SGHDT, CDR2 YYEEEE. Deletions cut 2 bases from V and 4 bases from J, with 16 bases between. This CDR3 comprises 15 residues. CDR3 protein: CASSFGLSATYEQYF. The DNA for the CDR3 is TGTGCCAGCAGCTTCGGTTTGTCAGCGACTTACGAGCAGTACTTC.

The chain carries TRBV27 and TRBJ1-2; possible D gene TRBD1, 5 bases. V was clipped by 8 bases and J by 5 bases, with 24 bases between them. CDR3 size: 16 residues. Germline lookup yields CDR1 MNHEY and CDR2 SMNVEV (reference sequence). The CDR3 DNA follows: TGTGCCAGCGGAAGTGGAGGGGTCACGAAACTTTATGGCTACACCTTC. The encoded protein is CASGSGGVTKLYGYTF.

The J gene is TRBJ1-5, the V gene TRBV10-3; a weak D match, TRBD1 (5 bases). Germline loops: CDR1 ENHRY, CDR2 SYGVKD. Trimming took 3 bases from V and 11 from J, leaving 14 bases between them. The CDR3 has 13 residues. In DNA, the CDR3 is TGTGCCATCAGTGATGAGGGGAGGGGAGCCCAGCATTTT. This codes for CAISDEGRGAQHF.

The chain carries TRBV4-1 and TRBJ2-7, with TRBD1 as a possible D gene (6 bases). Trimming shortened V by 1 base and J by 3 bases, and 16 bases separated the two germline ends. The germline CDR1 and CDR2 sequences are MGHRA and YSYEKL. This CDR3 region has 16 residues. This CDR3 reads CASSQAPWTADYEQYF. CDR3 nucleotides: TGCGCCAGCAGCCAAGCTCCCTGGACAGCCGACTACGAGCAGTACTTC.

This clone was counted only a few times. The same CDR3 can be traced to other DNA sequences in this sample. This chain joins TRBV6-6 and TRBJ1-1; 7 bases align to TRBD1. This CDR3 spans 12 amino acids. V was clipped by 6 bases and J by 5 bases; unmatched bases: 3. Germline V lookup: CDR1 MNHNY, CDR2 SVGAGI (reference sequence). CDR3 bases: TGTGCCAGCAGGCGACAGGGAACTGAAGCTTTCTTT. It is translated as CASRRQGTEAFF.

This clone was recorded only once. The chain is built from TRBV4-2 and TRBJ2-1; 10 positions match TRBD2. The length of the CDR3 is 14 residues. The germline gives CDR1 LGHNA, CDR2 YNFKEQ. V was pared by 0 bases and J by 15 bases, with 8 bases of the junction left unmatched. The CDR3 DNA is TGTGCCAGCAGCCAAGATCAGCGGGAGGGCCGGGGGTTCTTC. Translating it yields CASSQDQREGRGFF.

The chain links TRBV12-5 to TRBJ2-7; TRBD2 aligns across 7 bases. From germline, CDR1 is LGHNT and CDR2 FRNRAP. This CDR3 region has 16 residues. Trimming at V came to 1 base and at J to 4 bases, leaving 10 bases not matched to a gene. CDR3 in amino acids: CASGLGPAGEGYEQYF. CDR3 sequence (DNA): TGTGCTAGTGGTTTGGGGCCGGCGGGGGAGGGTTACGAGCAGTACTTC.

This clone was seen only once. One end of the junction is discordant with germline, which a read error may explain. The rearrangement uses TRBV20-1 and TRBJ2-5; D ambiguous. This CDR3 spans 11 amino acids. Germline CDR1 is DFQATT and CDR2 is SNEGSKA (reference sequence). The CDR3 bases are TGCAGTGCTAGCCTCCCCCTAGGTGTGAACTTC. Translating gives CSASLPLGVNF.

The chain links TRBV6-5 to TRBJ2-1; 10 positions agree with TRBD1. Germline V CDR1 and CDR2: MNHEY, SVGAGI. This CDR3 is 14 amino acids long. Trimming took 6 bases from V and 2 from J; bases not matched to a gene: 1. CDR3 sequence (DNA): TGTGCCAGCAGGGGGACAGGGGCCTACAATGAGCAGTTCTTC. Translation: CASRGTGAYNEQFF.